This T cell receptor (beta chain) was documented in a study of PD-1 blockade in classical Hodgkin lymphoma. Study at large: With a 2-week interval, patients received intravenous nivolumab at 3 mg/kg. Study-level findings and limits: Baseline diversity resembling that of newly diagnosed patients was seen in complete responders. The drivers behind the repertoire differences, possibly disease activity or prior therapy, remain undefined. With CD4+ cells, TCR diversity rose significantly by C4D1, but not with CD8+ cells.

The CDR3 has 16 residues. V was clipped by 0 bases and J by 4 bases; unmatched bases: 11. Germline CDR1 is SQVTM and CDR2 is ANQGSEA. As concerns this clone: Its specificity is unknown.

Following autologous stem cell transplantation, relapse occurred in every patient, and exposure to brentuximab vedotin varied. TCRdb's table, derived via immunoSEQ multiplex PCR, lists solely in-frame clones and lacks some. This table holds some 41,000 clones, about 82% found once. This receptor was obtained from a human donor with classical Hodgkin lymphoma. This sample comprised peripheral blood mononuclear cells (PBMCs), obtained at baseline. The chain links TRBV29-1 to TRBJ1-2, with 7 bases aligning to TRBD1. CDR3 amino acids: CSVEDPRAGGGYGYTF. CDR3 nucleotide sequence: TGCAGCGTTGAAGATCCCCGGGCAGGGGGAGGCTATGGCTACACCTTC. The entire variable domain, with the rest obtained from reference TRBV29-1 and TRBJ1-2, is as follows: SAVISQKPSRDICQRGTSLTIQCQVDSQVTMMFWYRQQPGQSLTLIATANQGSEATYESGFVIDKFPISRPNLTFSTLTVSNMSPEDSSIYLCSVEDPRAGGGYGYTFGSGTRLTVV.